This T cell receptor (beta chain) came from a study of Ad26.COV2.S vaccination and SARS-CoV-2 variants. Study information: Trial arm assignment for the donor was COV1001 Ad26.COV2.S. Ad26.COV2.S, an intramuscular injection, was given once or twice 56 days apart. Findings and limits, study-wide: Those who received vaccine or placebo ended up with similar non-spike TCR breadth.

Libraries were prepared by immunoSEQ multiplex PCR; TCRdb keeps only in-frame clonotypes and omits some of them. The data contain roughly 700,000 clones, more than 80% of them singletons. Treatment described: roughly 18 received Ad26.COV2.S at low or high dose, single or two shots; several received placebo; per-sample allocation not given. The samples were gathered on day 63 after the first injection of vaccine or placebo. With regard to this clone: The antigen is undetermined.

V shed 3 bases and J shed 5 bases, with 11 bases lying between them. Germline V gene data show CDR1 as WNHNN and CDR2 as SYGVQD (reference sequence). The CDR3 consists of 14 residues. The input for sequencing was peripheral blood, taken in a trial of Ad26.COV2.S vaccine versus placebo. The TCR originated in a person aged 18-60 years who received the Ad26.COV2.S COVID-19 vaccine or a placebo. This chain joins TRBV10-1 and TRBJ2-1; perhaps TRBD1 as D (6 bases). The CDR3 DNA reads TGCGCCAGCAGTGAAGGGGGTCTTGACAATGAGCAGTTCTTC. It yields the protein CASSEGGLDNEQFF.